These T cell receptor beta chains were read from a single sample in a study of lymphopenia after photon versus proton radiotherapy. Generated by immunoSEQ multiplex PCR, the TCRdb table keeps only in-frame clones and is missing some. The sample includes around 24,000 clones, roughly 80% of them seen just once. The sequencing here drew on peripheral blood, taken from a patient treated with photon-based radiotherapy. These receptors were collected from a woman aged 45-65 years with pancreatic cancer. CDR3s include the opening cysteine and the closing phenylalanine or tryptophan. D genes are given only for firm matches. Expanded clones are given a class, and other clones once, few, many or no size at all.

>TRBJ2-7|TRBD1|TRBV19|NA
CASRGGTGGTYEQYF
TGTGCCAGTAGGGGCGGGACAGGGGGAACCTACGAGCAGTACTTC
>TRBJ2-3|NA|TRBV9|NA
CASSPGFGSTDTQYF
TGTGCCAGCAGCCCAGGGTTTGGGAGCACAGATACGCAGTATTTT
>TRBJ2-5|NA|TRBV18|NA
CASSTAGGSEETQYF
TGTGCCAGCTCAACAGCCGGGGGAAGCGAGGAGACCCAGTACTTC
>TRBJ2-1|NA|TRBV29-1|NA
CSGLSAEQFF
TGCAGCGGACTGTCGGCTGAGCAGTTCTTC
>TRBJ2-3|NA|TRBV7-2|NA
CASSRRGSDTQYF
TGTGCCAGCAGCCGCCGGGGCTCAGATACGCAGTATTTT
>TRBJ2-7|NA|TRBV6-1|NA
CASSLVDVQPYEQYF
TGTGCCAGCAGTTTGGTGGACGTGCAACCCTACGAGCAGTACTTC
>TRBJ2-7|NA|TRBV7-6|NA
CASSGRSYEQYF
TGTGCCAGCAGCGGCCGTAGCTACGAGCAGTACTTC
>TRBJ2-1|NA|TRBV30|NA
CAWRILGFNEQFF
TGTGCCTGGAGAATCTTAGGATTCAATGAGCAGTTCTTC
>TRBJ2-3|TRBD2|TRBV29-1|NA
CSVEPRLAGTDTQYF
TGCAGCGTTGAACCAAGGCTAGCGGGCACAGATACGCAGTATTTT
>TRBJ1-4|NA|TRBV6-1|NA
CASSGQNNEKLFF
TGTGCCAGCAGTGGACAGAATAATGAAAAACTGTTTTTT
>TRBJ1-2|NA|TRBV10-3|NA
CAISGGGYGYTF
TGTGCCATCAGTGGGGGGGGCTATGGCTACACCTTC
>TRBJ2-3|NA|TRBV7-2|NA
CASSPEVAIGGTQYF
TGTGCCAGCAGCCCAGAAGTAGCGATCGGGGGTACGCAGTATTTT
>TRBJ2-1|NA|TRBV29-1|NA
CSVASLQIWEFF
TGCAGCGTTGCATCTTTGCAGATCTGGGAGTTCTTC
>TRBJ1-2|NA|TRBV30|NA
CAWSAAGAGYTF
TGTGCCTGGAGTGCCGCAGGGGCCGGCTACACCTTC
>TRBJ2-1|NA|TRBV28|NA
CASNPSGLGSYNEQFF
TGTGCCAGCAACCCCTCGGGGTTAGGTTCTTACAATGAGCAGTTCTTC
>TRBJ1-2|NA|TRBV1|NA
CTSSHHGGTEKDYGYTF
TGCACCAGCAGCCACCACGGCGGGACAGAGAAGGACTATGGCTACACCTTC
>TRBJ1-3|NA|TRBV14|NA
CASSRSSSGNTIYF
TGTGCCAGCAGCCGTTCGAGCTCTGGAAACACCATATATTTT
>TRBJ1-2|NA|TRBV27|NA
CASSLSRPSYGYTF
TGTGCCAGCAGTTTAAGCAGGCCCTCCTATGGCTACACCTTC
>TRBJ2-7|NA|TRBV11-1|once
CASSLKTNYEQYF
TGTGCCAGCAGCTTAAAGACAAACTACGAGCAGTACTTC
>TRBJ1-2|NA|TRBV7-6|NA
CASSLGPDTAGYTF
TGTGCCAGCAGCTTAGGTCCAGATACGGCGGGCTACACCTTC
>TRBJ1-4|NA|TRBV19|NA
CASSTREAVNEKLFF
TGTGCCAGTAGTACCAGGGAGGCGGTTAATGAAAAACTGTTTTTT
>TRBJ2-5|TRBD1|TRBV6-6|once
CASSSGQVPGTQYF
TGTGCCAGCAGTTCGGGACAGGTCCCAGGGACCCAGTACTTC
>TRBJ1-5|NA|TRBV27|NA
CASSFDGKAYSNQPQHF
TGTGCCAGCAGTTTTGACGGGAAGGCCTATAGCAATCAGCCCCAGCATTTT
>TRBJ2-3|TRBD2|TRBV7-6|NA
CASSVQAGGHPSTQYF
TGTGCCAGCAGCGTCCAGGCGGGAGGCCACCCCAGTACGCAGTATTTT
>TRBJ1-1|TRBD1|TRBV10-3|NA
CAISEGTDTEAFF
TGTGCCATCAGTGAAGGGACAGACACTGAAGCTTTCTTT
>TRBJ2-7|NA|TRBV6-1|NA
CASSEALGRAYEQYF
TGTGCCAGCAGTGAAGCGCTGGGCAGAGCCTACGAGCAGTACTTC
>TRBJ2-1|TRBD1|TRBV27|few
CASSSLFSGQVPTANEQFF
TGTGCCAGCAGTTCATTATTCTCGGGACAGGTCCCTACCGCTAATGAGCAGTTCTTC
>TRBJ2-3|TRBD2|TRBV2|NA
CASSWTSSTDTQYF
TGTGCCAGCTCCTGGACTAGTAGTACAGATACGCAGTATTTT
>TRBJ1-1|TRBD1|TRBV29-1|NA
CSALRDSMNTEAFF
TGCAGCGCGCTCCGGGACAGCATGAACACTGAAGCTTTCTTT
>TRBJ1-2|TRBD1|TRBV7-2|NA
CATKYGGDRFGGYTF
TGTGCCACCAAGTACGGGGGGGACAGGTTCGGTGGCTACACCTTC
>TRBJ1-5|NA|TRBV4-1|NA
CASSQDTGRPQHF
TGCGCCAGCAGCCAAGATACGGGGAGGCCCCAGCATTTT
>TRBJ2-1|TRBD2|TRBV7-2|NA
CASSLRLAGYNEQFF
TGTGCCAGCAGCTTAAGACTAGCGGGTTACAATGAGCAGTTCTTC